Below, 4 T cell receptor beta chains from the same sample are listed, as sequenced in a study of blood T cell repertoires in COVID-19. Assay used: immunoSEQ multiplex PCR; TCRdb lists only in-frame clones, some missing. The table has around 460,000 clones, approximately 90% seen once. Material: peripheral blood. These receptors all stem from a man aged 18 to 29 with COVID-19, enrolled during active disease.

The chain couples TRBV9 to TRBJ2-3; no reliable D call. Per the germline V gene, CDR1 is SGDLS and CDR2 is YYNGEE. There are 12 residues in the CDR3. V was shortened by 4 bases and J by 10 bases, with 13 bases between the two germline ends. CDR3 DNA sequence: TGTGCCAGCAGCTCGACCGAGCAGGCGCAGTATTTT. This translates into CASSSTEQAQYF.

The V call is TRBV5-4, the J call TRBJ2-6; unclear D gene. The CDR3 totals 14 residues. Germline V CDR1 and CDR2: SGHNT, YYREEE (reference sequence). Trimming removed 4 bases from V and 0 bases from J, with 5 bases in between. The CDR3 DNA is TGTGCCAGCAGCCAAATCTCTGGGGCCAACGTCCTGACTTTC. Protein sequence: CASSQISGANVLTF.

Only a few counts were recorded for this clone. This chain connects TRBV5-1 to TRBJ2-7, with 7 nucleotides matching TRBD1. The CDR3 extends over 12 amino acids. V lost 0 bases and J lost 12; bases outside the gene matches: 6. The germline CDR1 and CDR2 sequences are SGHRS and YFSETQ. CDR3 amino acids: CASSLDTRDRYF. Written as DNA, the CDR3 is TGCGCCAGCAGCTTGGACACCCGGGACAGGTACTTC.

The chain recombines TRBV5-1 with TRBJ2-1; D is possibly TRBD1 (6 bases). The CDR3 sequence is 18 residues long. CDR1 is SGHRS and CDR2 is YFSETQ in the germline V gene. V shed 4 bases and J shed 3 bases, with 23 bases lying between them. This CDR3 is CASSLKINRAGGYNEQFF. CDR3 coding DNA: TGCGCCAGCAGCCTTAAGATAAACAGGGCTGGGGGCTACAATGAGCAGTTCTTC.